This T cell receptor (beta chain) was captured in a study of T and B cells in COVID-19 patients. Study background: Critical illness requiring mechanical ventilation or extracorporeal membrane oxygenation affected about 60% of the 20 active-infection patients. About 90% of the 20 active-infection patients had comorbidities associated with unfavorable COVID-19 outcome.

TRB rearrangements were amplified by multiplex PCR with BIOMED2 TRB-A/B primers. A single record per CDR3 protein comes from TCRdb applying MiXCR to the multiplex PCR reads. Of about 11,000 distinct CDR3 sequences listed, around a third are singletons. This CDR3 region has 14 residues. With 8 bases removed from V and 0 bases from J, the gap between germline ends came to 13 bases. Looked up from germline, CDR1 is ENHRY and CDR2 is SYGVKD. Findings of the study overall: The recovered cohort had fewer than 3,000 exclusive TCR clusters, including around 34 low generation probability clusters. At recovery TRB diversity and richness exceeded healthy donors, after highly clonal active COVID-19 repertoires.

Remarks on this clonotype: Its antigen is not identified.

Blood genomic DNA input for TRB amplification was about 240-550 ng. The chain combines TRBV10-3 with TRBJ1-1; D may be TRBD1 (5 bases). This TCR was recovered from a human donor with active COVID-19. Source material: blood. The CDR3: CAIGRQLMNTEAFF. The CDR3 DNA reads as TGTGCCATCGGGAGACAGTTAATGAACACTGAAGCTTTCTTT.